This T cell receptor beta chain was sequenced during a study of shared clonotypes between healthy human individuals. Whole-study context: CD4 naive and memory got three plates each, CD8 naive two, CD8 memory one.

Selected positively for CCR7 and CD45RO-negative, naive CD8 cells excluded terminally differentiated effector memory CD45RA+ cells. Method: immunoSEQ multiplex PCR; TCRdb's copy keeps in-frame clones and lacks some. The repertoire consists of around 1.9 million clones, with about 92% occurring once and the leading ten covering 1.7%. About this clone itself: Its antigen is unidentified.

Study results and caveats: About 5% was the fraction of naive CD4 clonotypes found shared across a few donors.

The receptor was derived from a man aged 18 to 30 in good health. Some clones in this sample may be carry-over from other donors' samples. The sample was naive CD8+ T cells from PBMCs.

The CDR3 region is CASSTTGLAGVYNEQFF. For the CDR3, the DNA is TGTGCCAGCAGTACCACCGGACTAGCGGGGGTTTACAATGAGCAGTTCTTC. The chain couples TRBV27 to TRBJ2-1; TRBD2 aligns across 13 bases. V was pared by 5 bases and J by 4 bases, with 8 bases of the junction left unmatched. The CDR3 runs 17 residues. CDR1 and CDR2 (germline): MNHEY, SMNVEV (reference sequence).